This T cell receptor (beta chain) was recorded in a study of control samples from healthy donors and cancer patients. CDR3 size: 16 residues. CDR1 is SGDLS, CDR2 YYNGEE, per germline. V lost 1 base and J 5 bases, leaving 16 bases between the germline ends. Repertoires were generated with immunoSEQ multiplex PCR, while TCRdb's copy carries only in-frame clones and drops some. The sample shows roughly 120,000 clones, roughly 93% of them seen only once. Sequencing was performed on blood. This TCR was sampled from a man between 25 and 39 years old in good health. V and J are TRBV9 and TRBJ2-1; either TRBD1 or TRBD2 may supply D (5 bases each). The CDR3 loop is CASSVLRDPPNNEQFF. In DNA form, the CDR3 reads TGTGCCAGCAGCGTACTCCGGGACCCACCTAACAATGAGCAGTTCTTC.